The source of this T cell receptor (beta chain) is a study of T cells in Graves' hyperthyroidism and ophthalmopathy. There were TCR beta CDR3 regions amplified from RNA transcripts. The TCR CDR3 was amplified in a first-round RT-PCR using the HTBI primer set. MiXCR was run by TCRdb on the multiplex PCR reads, yielding one entry per CDR3 protein. The repertoire holds about 540,000 distinct CDR3 sequences, with 40% to 55% as singletons. Germline V gene data show CDR1 as MNHEY and CDR2 as SVGAGI. The CDR3 has 12 amino acids. V was shortened by 0 bases and J by 9 bases, with 6 bases between the two germline ends.

Sequences were obtained from peripheral blood or thyroid tissue (not recorded which). This TCR was recovered from a woman younger than 30 with Graves' hyperthyroidism. V is TRBV6-5 and J is TRBJ1-5; the D is unclear. The DNA of the CDR3 is TGTGCCAGCAGTTACTCGTCAGGGCCCCAGCATTTT. Amino acids: CASSYSSGPQHF.